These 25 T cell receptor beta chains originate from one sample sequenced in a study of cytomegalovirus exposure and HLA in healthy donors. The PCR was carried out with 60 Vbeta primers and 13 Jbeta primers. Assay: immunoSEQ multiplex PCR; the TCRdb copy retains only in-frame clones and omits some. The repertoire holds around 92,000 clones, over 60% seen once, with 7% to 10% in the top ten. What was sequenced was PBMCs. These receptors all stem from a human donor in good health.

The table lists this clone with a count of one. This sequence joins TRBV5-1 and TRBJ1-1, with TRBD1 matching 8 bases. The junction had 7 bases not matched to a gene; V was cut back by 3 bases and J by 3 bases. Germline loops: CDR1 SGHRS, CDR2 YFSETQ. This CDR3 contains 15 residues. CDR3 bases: TGCGCCAGCAGCTACGGACAGGGAAAGGACACTGAAGCTTTCTTT. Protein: CASSYGQGKDTEAFF. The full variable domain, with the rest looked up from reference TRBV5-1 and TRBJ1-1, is KAGVTQTPRYLIKTRGQQVTLSCSPISGHRSVSWYQQTPGQGLQFLFEYFSETQRNKGNFPGRFSGRQFSNSRSEMNVSTLELGDSALYLCASSYGQGKDTEAFFGQGTRLTVV.

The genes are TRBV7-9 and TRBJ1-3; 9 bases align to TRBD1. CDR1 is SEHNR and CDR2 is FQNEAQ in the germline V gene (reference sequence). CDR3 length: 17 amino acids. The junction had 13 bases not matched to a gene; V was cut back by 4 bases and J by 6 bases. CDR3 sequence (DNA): TGTGCCAGCAGCTCTTTTATTCTCCGGGACAGGGAAAACACCATATATTTT. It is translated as CASSSFILRDRENTIYF.

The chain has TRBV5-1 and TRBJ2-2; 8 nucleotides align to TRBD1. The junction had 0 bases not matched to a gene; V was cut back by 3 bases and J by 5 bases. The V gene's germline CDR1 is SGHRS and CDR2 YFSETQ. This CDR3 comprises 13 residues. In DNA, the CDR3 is TGCGCCAGCAGCTGGGACAGGACCGGGGAGCTGTTTTTT. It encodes CASSWDRTGELFF. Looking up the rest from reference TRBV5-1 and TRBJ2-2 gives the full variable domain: KAGVTQTPRYLIKTRGQQVTLSCSPISGHRSVSWYQQTPGQGLQFLFEYFSETQRNKGNFPGRFSGRQFSNSRSEMNVSTLELGDSALYLCASSWDRTGELFFGEGSRLTVL.

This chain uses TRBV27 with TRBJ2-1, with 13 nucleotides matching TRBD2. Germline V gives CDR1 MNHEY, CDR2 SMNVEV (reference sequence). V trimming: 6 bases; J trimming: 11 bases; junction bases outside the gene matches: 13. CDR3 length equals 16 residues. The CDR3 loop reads CASSPTGGTSGAQQFF. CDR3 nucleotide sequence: TGTGCCAGCAGCCCCACCGGGGGGACTAGCGGGGCTCAGCAGTTCTTC.

The CDR3 region is CASSLTGDNSPLHF. The CDR3 DNA reads TGTGCCAGCAGTTTGACAGGGGATAATTCACCCCTCCACTTT. The chain recombines TRBV2 with TRBJ1-6; 8 bases align to TRBD1. Germline trimming cut 5 bases from V and 5 bases from J; bases unmatched to any gene: 2. The CDR3 consists of 14 residues. The germline CDR1 and CDR2 sequences are SNHLY and FYNNEI.

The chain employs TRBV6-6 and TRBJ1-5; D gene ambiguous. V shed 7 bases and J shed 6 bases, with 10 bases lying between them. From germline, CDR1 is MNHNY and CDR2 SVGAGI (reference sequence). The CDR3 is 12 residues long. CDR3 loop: CASTASAQPQHF. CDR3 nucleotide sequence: TGTGCCAGCACCGCCAGCGCTCAGCCCCAGCATTTT.

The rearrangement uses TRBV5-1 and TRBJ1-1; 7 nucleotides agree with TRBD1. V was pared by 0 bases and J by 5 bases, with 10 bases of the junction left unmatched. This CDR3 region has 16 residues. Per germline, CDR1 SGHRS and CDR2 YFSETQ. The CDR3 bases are TGCGCCAGCAGCTTGGATGGAGCCTCAGGGGGGACTGAAGCTTTCTTT. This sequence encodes CASSLDGASGGTEAFF. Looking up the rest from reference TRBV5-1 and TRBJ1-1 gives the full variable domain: KAGVTQTPRYLIKTRGQQVTLSCSPISGHRSVSWYQQTPGQGLQFLFEYFSETQRNKGNFPGRFSGRQFSNSRSEMNVSTLELGDSALYLCASSLDGASGGTEAFFGQGTRLTVV.

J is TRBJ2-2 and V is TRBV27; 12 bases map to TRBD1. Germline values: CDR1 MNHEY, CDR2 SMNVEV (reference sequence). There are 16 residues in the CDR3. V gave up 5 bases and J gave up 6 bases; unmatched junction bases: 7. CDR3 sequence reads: CASSPKGQGAAGELFF. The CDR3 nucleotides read TGTGCCAGCAGTCCGAAGGGACAGGGGGCGGCCGGGGAGCTGTTTTTT.

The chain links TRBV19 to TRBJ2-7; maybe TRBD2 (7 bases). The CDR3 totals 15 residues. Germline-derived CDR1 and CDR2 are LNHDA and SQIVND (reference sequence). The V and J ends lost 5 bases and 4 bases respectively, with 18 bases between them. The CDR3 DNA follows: TGTGCCAGTAGTGCCTCCGGGGGCGGGAGTTACGAGCAGTACTTC. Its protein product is CASSASGGGSYEQYF.

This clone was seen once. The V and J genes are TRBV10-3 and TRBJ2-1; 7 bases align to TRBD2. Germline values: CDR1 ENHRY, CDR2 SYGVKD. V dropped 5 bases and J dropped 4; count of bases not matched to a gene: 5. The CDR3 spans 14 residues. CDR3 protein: CAISPAGPYNEQFF. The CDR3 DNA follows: TGTGCCATCAGTCCAGCGGGGCCATACAATGAGCAGTTCTTC.

CDR3 sequence (DNA): TGTGCCAGCGCGGGAGGTCGGGAATACACAGATACGCAGTATTTT. Amino acids: CASAGGREYTDTQYF. This chain uses TRBV27 with TRBJ2-3, with 8 bases aligning to TRBD2. This CDR3 has 15 amino acids. After removal of 8 bases from V and 2 bases from J, the junction contained 9 bases not matched to a gene. Germline CDR1 and CDR2: MNHEY and SMNVEV (reference sequence).

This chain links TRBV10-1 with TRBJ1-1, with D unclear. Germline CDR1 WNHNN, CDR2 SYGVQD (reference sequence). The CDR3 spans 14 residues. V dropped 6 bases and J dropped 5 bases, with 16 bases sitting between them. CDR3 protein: CASRLTLAGTEAFF. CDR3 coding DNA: TGCGCCAGCAGGCTAACACTAGCGGGGACTGAAGCTTTCTTT.

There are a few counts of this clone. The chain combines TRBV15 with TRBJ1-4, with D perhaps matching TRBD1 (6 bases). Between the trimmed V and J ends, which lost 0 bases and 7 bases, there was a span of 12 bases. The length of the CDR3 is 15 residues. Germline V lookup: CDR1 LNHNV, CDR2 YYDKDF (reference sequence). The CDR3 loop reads CATSRDPGVTEKLFF. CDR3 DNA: TGTGCCACCAGCAGAGATCCAGGGGTAACTGAAAAACTGTTTTTT.

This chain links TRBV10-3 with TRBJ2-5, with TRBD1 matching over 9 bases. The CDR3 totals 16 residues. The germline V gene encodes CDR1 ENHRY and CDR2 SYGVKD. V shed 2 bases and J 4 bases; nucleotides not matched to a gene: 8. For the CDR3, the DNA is TGTGCCATCAGTGAGCCGGGACAGGGAAAGAGAGAGACCCAGTACTTC. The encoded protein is CAISEPGQGKRETQYF.

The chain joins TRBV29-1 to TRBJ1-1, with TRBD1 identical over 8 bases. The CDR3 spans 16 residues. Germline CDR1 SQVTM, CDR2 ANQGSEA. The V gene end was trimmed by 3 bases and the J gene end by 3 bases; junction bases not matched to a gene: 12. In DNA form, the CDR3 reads TGCAGCGTTGATAGGGTATTGACAGGGGCGTACACTGAAGCTTTCTTT. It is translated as CSVDRVLTGAYTEAFF.

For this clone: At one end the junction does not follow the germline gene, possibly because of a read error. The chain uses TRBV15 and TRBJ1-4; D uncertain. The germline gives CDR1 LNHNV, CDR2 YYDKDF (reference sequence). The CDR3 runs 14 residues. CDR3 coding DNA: TGTGCCACCAGCCAACAAAGGACTAATGCAAAACTGTTTTTT. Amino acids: CATSQQRTNAKLFF.

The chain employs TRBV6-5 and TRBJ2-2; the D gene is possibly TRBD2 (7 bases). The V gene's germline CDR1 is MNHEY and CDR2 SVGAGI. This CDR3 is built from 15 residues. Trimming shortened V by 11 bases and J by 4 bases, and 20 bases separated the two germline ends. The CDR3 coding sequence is TGTGCCGCATCCGAGGGGGGGGAGAGCACCGGGGAGCTGTTTTTT. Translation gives CAASEGGESTGELFF.

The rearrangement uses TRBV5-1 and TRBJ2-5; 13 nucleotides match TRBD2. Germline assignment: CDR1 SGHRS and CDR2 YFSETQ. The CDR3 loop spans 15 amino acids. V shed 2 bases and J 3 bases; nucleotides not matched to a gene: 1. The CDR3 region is CASSFGLAGEETQYF. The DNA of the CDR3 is TGCGCCAGCAGCTTCGGACTAGCGGGGGAAGAGACCCAGTACTTC.

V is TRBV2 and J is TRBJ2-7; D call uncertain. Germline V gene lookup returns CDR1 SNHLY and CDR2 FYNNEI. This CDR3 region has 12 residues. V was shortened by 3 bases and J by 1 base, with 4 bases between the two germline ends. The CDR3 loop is CASSDGSYEQYF. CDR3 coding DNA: TGTGCCAGCAGTGACGGTTCCTACGAGCAGTACTTC.

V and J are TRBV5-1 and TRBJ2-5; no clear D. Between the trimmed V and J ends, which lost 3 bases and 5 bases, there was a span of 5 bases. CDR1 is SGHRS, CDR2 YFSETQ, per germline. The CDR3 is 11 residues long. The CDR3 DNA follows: TGCGCCAGCAGCTCTGTGGAGACCCAGTACTTC. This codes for CASSSVETQYF.

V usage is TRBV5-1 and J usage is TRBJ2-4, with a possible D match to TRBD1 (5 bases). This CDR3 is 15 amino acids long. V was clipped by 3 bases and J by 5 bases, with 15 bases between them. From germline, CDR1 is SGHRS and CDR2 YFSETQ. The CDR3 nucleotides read TGCGCCAGCAGCTATGGGCAGCAGGGCCAAAACATTCAGTACTTC. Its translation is CASSYGQQGQNIQYF.

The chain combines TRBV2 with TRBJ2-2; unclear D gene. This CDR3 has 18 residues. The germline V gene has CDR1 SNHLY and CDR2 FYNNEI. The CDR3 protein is CASPLLYQELVCSGELFF. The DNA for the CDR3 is TGTGCAAGCCCCCTTCTCTACCAAGAACTCGTTTGCTCCGGGGAGCTGTTTTTT.

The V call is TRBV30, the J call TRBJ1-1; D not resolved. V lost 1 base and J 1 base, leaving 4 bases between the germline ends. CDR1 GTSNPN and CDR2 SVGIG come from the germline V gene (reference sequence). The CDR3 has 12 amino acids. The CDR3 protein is CAWSDRNTEAFF. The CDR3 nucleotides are TGTGCCTGGAGTGACAGGAACACTGAAGCTTTCTTT.

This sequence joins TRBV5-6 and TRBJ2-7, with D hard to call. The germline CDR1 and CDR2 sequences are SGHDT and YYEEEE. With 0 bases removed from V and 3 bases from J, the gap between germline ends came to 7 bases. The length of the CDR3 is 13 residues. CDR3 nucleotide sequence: TGTGCCAGCAGCTTGGGAACAGTCTACGAGCAGTACTTC. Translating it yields CASSLGTVYEQYF.

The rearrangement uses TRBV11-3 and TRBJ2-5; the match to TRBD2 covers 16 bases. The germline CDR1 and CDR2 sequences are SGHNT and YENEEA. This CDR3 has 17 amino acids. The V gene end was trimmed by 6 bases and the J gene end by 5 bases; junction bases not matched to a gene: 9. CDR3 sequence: CASRPGTSGGALETQYF. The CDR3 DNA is TGTGCCAGCAGGCCCGGGACTAGCGGGGGGGCCCTTGAGACCCAGTACTTC.